Presented here are 9 T cell receptor beta chains from one specimen sequenced in a study of HIV-infected patients and healthy controls (dated by TCRdb to the mid-2010s). Receptor amplification or capture employed 5' RACE. Sequenced using an Illumina MiSeq. SuperScript III was used to reverse transcribe 500 ng RNA with primers targeting the alpha and beta constant regions. Separate alpha and beta chain libraries were generated by chain-specific third strand synthesis with multiplexing indices. TCRdb reworked the public reads: Q25 trimming with fastp, MiXCR clone assembly, productive beta chains retained. A single entry per CDR3 protein holds the most common genes and DNA from its merged rows. This sample lists about 16,000 distinct CDR3 sequences; 9% to 9.5% were detected once. 5.1% of the sample lies in the top ten. Whole blood was used without fractionating the cells, so the repertoire represented all peripheral T cells without sorting.

The sample taken for sequencing was blood. The receptors come from an adult in good health.

Relative to its sample, this clonotype is medium-sized. V is TRBV12-3 or TRBV12-4 and J is TRBJ1-1; possibly TRBD1 for D (5 bases). The CDR3 length is 14 residues. Trimming stripped 5 bases from V and 4 bases from J, with 14 bases between. CDR3 protein: CASSPSGVATEAFF. The CDR3 coding sequence is TGTGCCAGCAGTCCTTCGGGGGTGGCCACTGAAGCTTTCTTT.

This clonotype was counted between two and nine times. The chain recombines TRBV28 with TRBJ2-2; D not certain. The CDR3 is 13 amino acids. Looked up from germline, CDR1 is MDHEN and CDR2 is SYDVKM. The V and J ends lost 4 bases and 3 bases respectively, with 6 bases between them. The CDR3 region is CASSWKDTGELFF. CDR3 bases: TGTGCCAGCAGTTGGAAGGACACCGGGGAGCTGTTTTTT. Supplemented by reference TRBV28 and TRBJ2-2, the full variable domain reads DVKVTQSSRYLVKRTGEKVFLECVQDMDHENMFWYRQDPGLGLRLIYFSYDVKMKEKGDIPEGYSVSREKKERFSLILESASTNQTSMYLCASSWKDTGELFFGEGSRLTVL.

Ten or more counts support this clonotype. The rearrangement joins TRBV5-1 to TRBJ1-3, with 7 bases fitting TRBD1. The CDR3 extends over 17 amino acids. J gave up 3 bases and V 1 base, and 10 bases lay outside the gene matches. CDR1 is SGHRS, CDR2 YFSETQ, per germline. Here the CDR3 reads CASSLLGGVGRGNTIYF. CDR3 nucleotide sequence: TGCGCCAGCAGCTTGTTAGGGGGCGTTGGTCGTGGAAACACCATATATTTT.

This clonotype was found many times. The chain is built from TRBV7-2 and TRBJ1-1, with TRBD1 as a possible D gene (6 bases). The CDR3 is 15 residues long. The germline V and J ends were trimmed by 1 base and 1 base, with 10 bases remaining between them. Looked up from germline, CDR1 is SGHTA and CDR2 is FQGNSA. The CDR3 nucleotides are TGTGCCAGCAGCTTAGGAGACAGGAGGAACACTGAAGCTTTCTTT. It encodes CASSLGDRRNTEAFF.

This clonotype has ten or more counts. The chain links TRBV6-5 to TRBJ2-3, with D uncertain. CDR3 length: 13 residues. Germline CDR1 is MNHEY and CDR2 is SVGAGI. V was pared by 5 bases and J by 2 bases, with 8 bases between. The CDR3 is CASSLRFTDTQYF. The CDR3, as DNA: TGTGCCAGCAGTCTCCGCTTCACAGATACGCAGTATTTT.

This clonotype was seen at least ten times. The rearrangement links TRBV20-1 to TRBJ2-4, with 9 positions matching TRBD2. The CDR3 runs to 15 residues. Per germline, CDR1 DFQATT and CDR2 SNEGSKA (reference sequence). V lost 6 bases and J lost 3; bases outside the gene matches: 9. CDR3 bases: TGCAGTGCCCACCCAGCGGGGGGAGGCAAAAACATTCAGTACTTC. Protein sequence: CSAHPAGGGKNIQYF.

At least ten counts were recorded for this clonotype. The chain carries TRBV7-9 and TRBJ1-2; D gene unclear. Germline-derived CDR1 and CDR2 are SEHNR and FQNEAQ (reference sequence). The CDR3 extends over 13 amino acids. The V and J ends lost 2 bases and 10 bases respectively, with 14 bases between them. This CDR3 reads CASSLNQDDPYTF. The CDR3 coding sequence is TGTGCCAGCAGCTTAAACCAGGATGACCCCTACACCTTC.

This clonotype was detected ten times or more. V gene TRBV11-2 combines with J gene TRBJ2-1; D call uncertain. The ends were cut back, 3 bases at V and 5 bases at J, with 11 bases in the middle. Germline V gene sequence: CDR1 SGHAT, CDR2 FQNNGV. The CDR3 totals 14 residues. The CDR3 is CASSFTRVHNEQFF. As DNA, the CDR3 is TGTGCCAGCAGCTTTACCCGGGTCCACAATGAGCAGTTCTTC.

In this sample, this clonotype turned up many times. Its ends do not fully match the called genes, so a read error is possible. The J gene is TRBJ2-5, the V gene TRBV7-7; a weak D match, TRBD2 (5 bases). The CDR3 has 13 amino acids. Germline V lookup: CDR1 SSHAT, CDR2 FNYEAQ (reference sequence). The CDR3, as DNA: TGTGCTAGCAGCGGCGAGCTCCCGGAGACCCAGTACTTC. It encodes CASSGELPETQYF.